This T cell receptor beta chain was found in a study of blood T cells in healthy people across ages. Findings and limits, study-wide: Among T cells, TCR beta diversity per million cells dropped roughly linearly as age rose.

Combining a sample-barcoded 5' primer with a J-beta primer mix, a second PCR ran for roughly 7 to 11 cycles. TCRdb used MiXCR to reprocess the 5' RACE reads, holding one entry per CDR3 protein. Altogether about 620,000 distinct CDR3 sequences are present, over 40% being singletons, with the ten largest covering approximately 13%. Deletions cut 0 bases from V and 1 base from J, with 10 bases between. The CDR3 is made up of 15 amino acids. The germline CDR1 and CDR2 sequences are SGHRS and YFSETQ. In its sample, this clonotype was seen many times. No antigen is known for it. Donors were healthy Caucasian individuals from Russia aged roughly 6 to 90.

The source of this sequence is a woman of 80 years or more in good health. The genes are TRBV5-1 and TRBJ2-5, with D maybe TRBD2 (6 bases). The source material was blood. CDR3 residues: CASSLDGGIQETQYF. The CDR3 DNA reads TGCGCCAGCAGCTTGGATGGCGGGATCCAAGAGACCCAGTACTTC.